This T cell receptor (beta chain) was recorded in a study of T cell changes during pregnancy in multiple sclerosis. Generated by immunoSEQ multiplex PCR, the TCRdb table keeps only in-frame clones and is missing some. This sample has more than 90,000 clones, with about 93% found just once. This clone was seen only a few times. The germline V gene has CDR1 MNHNS and CDR2 SASEGT. V lost 9 bases to trimming and J lost 3 bases; unmatched junction nucleotides: 7. The CDR3 has 14 residues. The TCR comes from a female donor with multiple sclerosis, enrolled in a pregnancy study. Sequenced material: peripheral blood, taken in the third trimester of pregnancy. This chain uses TRBV6-1 with TRBJ2-2, with TRBD1 matching over 7 bases. CDR3 sequence reads: CASSGQPDTGELFF. The CDR3 DNA follows: TGTGCCAGTTCGGGACAGCCGGACACCGGGGAGCTGTTTTTT.